The sequence of this T cell receptor beta chain was determined in a study of blood T cell repertoires in COVID-19. Clones were read by immunoSEQ multiplex PCR, and TCRdb kept only the in-frame ones, dropping some. The table has fewer than 450,000 clones, about 92% seen once. In germline, CDR1 is SGDLS, CDR2 YYNGEE. The CDR3 sequence is 13 residues long. Trimming removed 7 bases from V and 2 bases from J, with 13 bases in between. The chain has TRBV9 and TRBJ2-7; possible D gene TRBD2, 5 bases. The receptor's source is a young man who had recovered from COVID-19. Sequencing input: PBMCs or T cells enriched from blood (not recorded which). The CDR3 bases are TGTGCCAGCTCCCCTCCGGGGACCTACGAGCAGTACTTC. Translation gives CASSPPGTYEQYF.